Listed here is a single T cell receptor (beta chain). Its antigen remains unidentified. The sample originates from a study of CD8+ T cells in alopecia areata. Findings and limits, study-wide: Tissue-resident alphabeta T cells belonging to normal skin likewise get sequenced within scalp specimens.

Researchers took lesional scalp punch biopsies and peripheral blood from people who were alopecia areata patients. Starting from PBMCs, sorting isolated CD4+ and CD8+ T cells. V was pared by 7 bases and J by 3 bases, with 11 bases of the junction left unmatched. Germline V lookup: CDR1 MDHEN, CDR2 SYDVKM. This CDR3 comprises 15 residues. Reverse transcription of extracted RNA yielded cDNA, which provided the sequencing template. The method was immunoSEQ multiplex PCR; TCRdb's version includes in-frame clones alone and lacks a portion of them. This sample has around 82,000 clones, with approximately 50% found just once.

The sequenced material came from NKG2D-high CD8+ T cells sorted from blood. The chain uses TRBV28 and TRBJ2-7, with TRBD1 matching 8 bases. This clonotype was sampled from a human donor with alopecia areata. CDR3 sequence reads: CASIGITGGNYEQYF. The CDR3 region has the DNA TGTGCCAGCATCGGGATAACAGGGGGGAACTACGAGCAGTACTTC.